This TCR beta chain was documented in a study of molecular identifiers for immune sequencing clone quantification (dated by TCRdb to 2016 to 2019). Regarding the study in general: For a replicate experiment, RNA from approximately 20,000 or 98,000 naive CD8 T cells was divided into five aliquots, and four of the five aliquots were sequenced. This methods study benchmarked molecular-identifier clustering-based TCR repertoire sequencing (MIDCIRS) and TCR RNA copy counting, using CD8 T cells to do so.

Turning to this clonotype: The target of this receptor is not known. No quality values exist for individual bases; no much larger clone is one base distant.

Per the germline V gene, LGHNT is the CDR1 and FRNRAP is the CDR2. Including the terminal cysteine and phenylalanine, the CDR3 comprises 16 residues. The CDR3 DNA has 48 bases and is translated from base 1. Relative to germline, V is 6 bases shorter and J is 2 bases shorter, with 17 bases between their ends. The protocol used for the library was PCR. TCRdb lists the instrument as Illumina HiSeq 4000. Bulk TCR libraries were prepared as previously described, using TCR primers listed in Table S5. Total RNA was purified with the Qiagen AllPrep DNA/RNA kit. Reads from multiple sequencing runs of the same library were pooled before analysis. Per the source publication's procedure: Only reads with exact TCR constant sequence were kept, trimmed to 150 nt, and grouped by their 12-nt molecular barcodes. Reads within each barcode group were sub-clustered using a 15% Levenshtein threshold, and quality-weighted consensus sequences were constructed for each RNA molecule. Non-functional sequences were removed, as were lower-count sequences one edit away from another. Based on a fit of two negative binomial distributions, barcode sub-clusters having less than 20% of the maximum read count were discarded. TCRdb ran its own pipeline on the public reads, namely fastp trimming at Q25 and MiXCR clone calling, and kept in-frame beta chains. Entries that share a CDR3 protein sequence are merged under the most common genes and DNA. Clone size and V and J calls follow TCRdb, not the original study. This sample comprises about 12,000 distinct CDR3 sequences, roughly 15% of them detected only once. The ten top clones hold about 1.6% of the sample.

Libraries of naive CD8 T cells were generated from roughly 21,000 to 960,000 sorted cells, with 10%, 30% or 50% of the purified RNA used. Naive CD8 T cells were FACS-sorted as CD8+CD4-CCR7+CD45RA+ on a BD FACSAria II into RLT Plus buffer. Approximately nine TCR copies' worth of Jurkat RNA were spiked into roughly 20,000-1,000,000 naive CD8 T cell samples to test detection sensitivity. CD8 T cells were enriched with RosetteSep CD8+ T Cell Enrichment Cocktail and Ficoll-Paque, followed by ACK red cell lysis. General conclusions and limits of the study: Without barcode sub-clustering, chimeric consensus sequences inflated TCR diversity; chimeras reached as high as 47%. The sizes of highly expanded clones could end up underestimated when identical TCR molecules share a barcode. Modeling gave approximately 3 recovered TCR RNA copies per cell versus 8 to 10 by digital PCR, implying 25% to 30% capture efficiency. The naive libraries included spiked-in Jurkat TCR RNA (10 copies' worth), and this RNA is not part of the donor repertoire. In CMV-specific effector cells, clones with more than 20 RNA copies accounted for over 97% of molecules, whereas in naive cells such clones accounted for under 1%. Spiked-in Jurkat TCR RNA equal to a single cell's worth was reported to be detectable even within one million naive CD8 T cells.

The receptor's source is a human donor in good health. Some libraries in this study had Jurkat cell RNA spiked in. The chain is encoded by TRBV12-5 joined to TRBJ2-1; the D gene cannot be resolved beyond TRBD1 or TRBD2, each matching 6 bases. Sequenced: naive CD8+ T cells from blood, with Jurkat cell RNA spiked in. The sample's cell subset or site label, decoded: FACS-sorted CD8+CD4-CCR7+CD45RA+ naive T cells. The CDR3 is CASGLGGSHPYNEQFF. The bases are TGTGCTAGTGGCCTAGGGGGGAGTCACCCCTACAATGAGCAGTTCTTC.